These 24 T cell receptor beta chains were all obtained from the same sample, sequenced in a study of T cells in Graves' hyperthyroidism and ophthalmopathy. TCR beta CDR3 regions were amplified from RNA transcripts. A set of HTBI primers served as the primers for a first-round RT-PCR of the TCR CDR3. One entry per CDR3 protein, called by TCRdb with MiXCR from the multiplex PCR reads. The repertoire has 300,000 to 350,000 distinct CDR3 sequences, approximately 14% of them found once; the top ten carry around 24%. Sequencing input: blood. The source of these receptors is a woman between 25 and 40 years old with Graves' hyperthyroidism.

In this sample, this clonotype turned up many times. The V gene is TRBV27, the J gene TRBJ2-4; 11 nucleotides align to TRBD2. Germline V gene sequence: CDR1 MNHEY, CDR2 SMNVEV (reference sequence). The CDR3 covers 20 residues. With 10 bases clipped from V and 0 bases from J, the junction kept 20 bases outside the gene matches. The CDR3 DNA reads as TGTGCCACCAAGCATGATCCGGGACTAGCGGAAACGATAGCCAAAAACATTCAGTACTTC. Translated, it gives CATKHDPGLAETIAKNIQYF.

This clonotype has ten or more counts. This chain uses TRBV28 with TRBJ1-2; D gene unclear. Germline CDR1 is MDHEN and CDR2 is SYDVKM. This CDR3 has 12 residues. Trimming removed 7 bases at V and 8 bases at J, with 14 bases between. CDR3 amino acids: CASTPHGSGYTF. Here the CDR3 DNA reads TGTGCCAGCACCCCGCACGGTTCCGGCTACACCTTC.

This clonotype was seen a few times. This CDR3 is missing its conserved last phenylalanine or tryptophan, likely due to a read error. V gene TRBV20-1 combines with J gene TRBJ1-2; D possibly corresponds to TRBD1 (5 bases). The CDR3 covers 12 residues. The germline V gene has CDR1 DFQATT and CDR2 SNEGSKA (reference sequence). Trimming removed 2 bases from V and 8 bases from J, with 12 bases in between. CDR3 DNA: TGCAGTGCTAGACAGGGCTCGCAAGGCTACACCCTC. Its protein is CSARQGSQGYTL.

Ten or more counts support this clonotype. A junction end diverges from the germline sequence, so it may reflect a read error. The chain is built from TRBV2 and TRBJ1-2; the D is unclear. From germline, CDR1 is SNHLY and CDR2 FYNNEI. The CDR3 has 12 amino acids. The CDR3, as DNA: TGTGCCAGCAGGGAAGGACGGACTGGCTACACCTTC. Translation: CASREGRTGYTF.

This clonotype occurred many times. The chain employs TRBV11-2 and TRBJ2-3; a possible D gene is TRBD1 (5 bases). The CDR3 totals 12 residues. The germline gives CDR1 SGHAT, CDR2 FQNNGV. Between the trimmed V and J ends, which lost 5 bases and 9 bases, there was a span of 12 bases. In DNA form, the CDR3 reads TGTGCCAGCAGCCCGCAAAAGGGGACGCAGTATTTT. This gives the protein CASSPQKGTQYF.

This clonotype was detected only a few times. The chain couples TRBV12-5 to TRBJ1-2; 8 positions agree with TRBD1. In germline, CDR1 is LGHNT, CDR2 FRNRAP. The CDR3 is 16 amino acids. Germline trimming cut 6 bases from V and 3 bases from J; bases unmatched to any gene: 12. Here the CDR3 DNA reads TGTGCTAGTGGCCGACTCCCGACAGGGGAGGACTATGGCTACACCTTC. Translating it yields CASGRLPTGEDYGYTF.

The chain uses TRBV7-3 and TRBJ1-1; D is possibly TRBD1 (6 bases). CDR1 and CDR2 from the germline V gene are SGHTA and FQGTGA. Trimming removed 3 bases from V and 7 bases from J, with 12 bases in between. This CDR3 is built from 13 residues. The CDR3 here is CASSFGGQVEAFF. For the CDR3, the DNA is TGTGCCAGCAGCTTCGGGGGGCAGGTTGAAGCTTTCTTT.

V usage is TRBV6-2 or TRBV6-3 and J usage is TRBJ2-2, with 7 bases that match TRBD1. After removal of 7 bases from V and 6 bases from J, the junction contained 5 bases not matched to a gene. Germline lookup yields CDR1 MNHEY and CDR2 SVGEGT. The CDR3 runs to 13 residues. This chain's CDR3 is CASTAGTAGELFF. CDR3 nucleotide sequence: TGTGCCAGCACTGCCGGGACAGCCGGGGAGCTGTTTTTT.

The sample holds many counts of this clonotype. The chain is built from TRBV19 and TRBJ2-1; 11 bases map to TRBD2. The CDR3 extends over 18 amino acids. The germline CDR1 and CDR2 sequences are LNHDA and SQIVND (reference sequence). The V gene end was trimmed by 6 bases and the J gene end by 0 bases; junction bases not matched to a gene: 10. The CDR3 spells CASRRRSGRGSSYNEQFF. CDR3 DNA: TGTGCCAGTAGGCGCCGTAGCGGGAGGGGGAGCTCCTACAATGAGCAGTTCTTC.

The V call is TRBV28, the J call TRBJ1-5, with D possibly matching TRBD1 (6 bases). The CDR3 extends over 14 amino acids. Trimming stripped 2 bases from V and 7 bases from J, with 12 bases between. CDR1 and CDR2 from the germline V gene are MDHEN and SYDVKM. This CDR3 is CASSLRYRGQPQHF. The CDR3 DNA reads as TGTGCCAGCAGTTTAAGGTATAGGGGGCAGCCCCAGCATTTT. Variable domain in full (rest from reference TRBV28 and TRBJ1-5): DVKVTQSSRYLVKRTGEKVFLECVQDMDHENMFWYRQDPGLGLRLIYFSYDVKMKEKGDIPEGYSVSREKKERFSLILESASTNQTSMYLCASSLRYRGQPQHFGDGTRLSIL.

Ten or more counts support this clonotype. The chain uses TRBV28 and TRBJ2-1; TRBD1 agrees at 8 bases. Trimming took 2 bases from V and 4 from J; bases not matched to a gene: 7. CDR3 length: 16 residues. In germline, CDR1 is MDHEN, CDR2 SYDVKM. Written as DNA, the CDR3 is TGTGCCAGCAGTTTACCGGGACAGGCGAGTTACAATGAGCAGTTCTTC. Its protein is CASSLPGQASYNEQFF.

This clonotype turned up a few times. The chain is built from TRBV9 and TRBJ1-1; TRBD1 agrees at 8 bases. The CDR3 sequence is 18 residues long. Looked up from germline, CDR1 is SGDLS and CDR2 is YYNGEE. J gave up 1 base and V 0 bases, and 11 bases lay outside the gene matches. The CDR3 sequence: CASSVAPETGAGNTEAFF. The CDR3 bases are TGTGCCAGCAGCGTAGCCCCCGAGACAGGGGCGGGGAACACTGAAGCTTTCTTT.

The chain combines TRBV5-6 with TRBJ1-2, with a tentative D call TRBD1 (5 bases). The V gene lost 5 bases and the J gene lost 8 bases, with 22 bases spanning the gap. The CDR3 totals 15 residues. Germline V gives CDR1 SGHDT, CDR2 YYEEEE. CDR3 sequence: CASRKDGTLVGGYTF. The DNA of the CDR3 is TGTGCCAGCAGAAAGGATGGGACTTTGGTAGGGGGCTACACCTTC.

This clonotype has a count of ten or more. This rearrangement joins TRBV7-3 to TRBJ2-3; D is perhaps TRBD1 (5 bases). Trimming took 3 bases from V and 1 from J, leaving 11 bases between them. There are 15 residues in the CDR3. Germline CDR1 reads SGHTA; CDR2 reads FQGTGA. The CDR3 loop is CASSLGLVGTDTQYF. CDR3 nucleotides: TGTGCCAGCAGCTTGGGGCTAGTCGGCACAGATACGCAGTATTTT.

This clonotype was observed many times. V usage is TRBV20-1 and J usage is TRBJ2-5; the D is unclear. The CDR3 runs 13 residues. V shed 3 bases and J shed 3 bases, with 11 bases lying between them. The germline V gene has CDR1 DFQATT and CDR2 SNEGSKA (reference sequence). CDR3 bases: TGCAGTGCTAGGCCGGACGGTAAAGAGACCCAGTACTTC. Protein product: CSARPDGKETQYF.

This clonotype appeared a few times. The chain joins TRBV7-9 to TRBJ1-5; D is possibly TRBD1 (5 bases). The CDR3 length is 15 residues. The germline gives CDR1 SEHNR, CDR2 FQNEAQ (reference sequence). V dropped 1 base and J dropped 6 bases, with 13 bases sitting between them. CDR3 protein: CASSLGQGVTQPQHF. As DNA, the CDR3 is TGTGCCAGCAGCTTAGGGCAGGGTGTTACTCAGCCCCAGCATTTT.

A few counts support this clonotype. The J gene is TRBJ1-1, the V gene TRBV3-1; D not certain. Germline CDR1 reads LGHDT; CDR2 reads YNNKEL (reference sequence). Trimming left V 4 bases short and J 11 bases short, with 23 bases between. This CDR3 has 15 amino acids. CDR3 protein: CASSPTRGGSVLAFF. CDR3 nucleotide sequence: TGTGCCAGCAGCCCGACGCGGGGTGGTAGCGTATTGGCTTTCTTT.

In this sample, this clonotype turned up many times. This chain connects TRBV28 to TRBJ1-1; D gene ambiguous. Trimming cost V 8 bases and J 8 bases, with 15 bases left between them. CDR3 size: 12 residues. Germline loops: CDR1 MDHEN, CDR2 SYDVKM. The CDR3 reads CASGRVVPEAFF. The DNA of the CDR3 is TGTGCCAGCGGACGCGTCGTACCCGAAGCTTTCTTT.

J is TRBJ2-6 and V is TRBV27; D unclear. CDR3 size: 13 residues. The germline CDR1 and CDR2 sequences are MNHEY and SMNVEV (reference sequence). The V gene lost 8 bases and the J gene lost 2 bases, with 7 bases spanning the gap. The CDR3 DNA reads as TGTGCCAGCCGACAACCTGGGGCCAACGTCCTGACTTTC. It codes for CASRQPGANVLTF.

The rearrangement joins TRBV5-1 to TRBJ1-2, with D possibly TRBD1 on 5 matching bases. Germline V gives CDR1 SGHRS, CDR2 YFSETQ. The CDR3 totals 13 residues. The V end was cut by 0 bases, the J end by 8 bases, with 11 bases between. The CDR3 loop is CASSLEGAQGYTF. DNA for the CDR3: TGCGCCAGCAGCTTGGAAGGGGCCCAGGGCTACACCTTC.

J is TRBJ2-1 and V is TRBV20-1, with 14 bases aligning to TRBD2. Germline V gene data show CDR1 as DFQATT and CDR2 as SNEGSKA (reference sequence). The CDR3 is 17 amino acids. The V segment lost 7 bases and the J segment 8 bases; nucleotides outside the gene matches: 16. CDR3 coding DNA: TGCAGTGTATCAAGTACCGGGACTAGCGGGAGAACCGATGAGCAGTTCTTC. This gives the protein CSVSSTGTSGRTDEQFF.

The V call is TRBV28, the J call TRBJ1-1; possibly TRBD1 for D (6 bases). This CDR3 is 16 amino acids long. V was pared by 6 bases and J by 3 bases, with 20 bases between. Germline V lookup: CDR1 MDHEN, CDR2 SYDVKM. The CDR3 reads CASSLNAQKGDTEAFF. The CDR3 region has the DNA TGTGCCAGCAGCCTTAATGCCCAGAAGGGGGACACTGAAGCTTTCTTT.

This clonotype has ten or more counts. The V gene is TRBV6-1, the J gene TRBJ2-1; 10 nucleotides line up with TRBD2. The germline gives CDR1 MNHNS, CDR2 SASEGT. The CDR3 runs 15 residues. Germline trimming cut 2 bases from V and 4 bases from J; bases unmatched to any gene: 2. The CDR3 bases are TGTGCCAGCAGTGAAAGGACTAGCGGATACAATGAGCAGTTCTTC. This sequence encodes CASSERTSGYNEQFF.

This clonotype was seen at least ten times. The chain links TRBV7-2 to TRBJ2-7, with D hard to call. There are 14 residues in the CDR3. Germline V gene sequence: CDR1 SGHTA, CDR2 FQGNSA. V shed 2 bases and J shed 3 bases, with 11 bases lying between them. For the CDR3, the DNA is TGTGCCAGCAGCTTATTAAAAGCGCGCTACGAGCAGTACTTC. Translated, it gives CASSLLKARYEQYF.